The 18 T cell receptor beta chains below were found in one sample sequenced in a study of cytomegalovirus exposure and HLA in healthy donors. Vbeta (60) and Jbeta (13) primers were used in the PCR. Sequencing was performed with immunoSEQ multiplex PCR; in TCRdb, only in-frame clones are kept and a portion is missing. The sample has around 260,000 clones, 80% seen once. The source material was PBMCs. The receptors come from a girl aged 2-10 years in good health and CMV-seronegative.

This clone was counted a single time. This CDR3 reads CASSLELWDSSYEQYF. DNA of the CDR3: TGTGCCAGCAGCTTGGAGTTGTGGGACTCTTCTTACGAGCAGTACTTC. The V and J genes are TRBV5-6 and TRBJ2-7; the D gene is possibly TRBD2 (6 bases). V lost 0 bases to trimming and J lost 4 bases, with 17 bases between them. This CDR3 has 16 residues. In germline, CDR1 is SGHDT, CDR2 YYEEEE.

The chain employs TRBV19 and TRBJ2-2; the D gene is possibly TRBD1 (5 bases). Germline values: CDR1 LNHDA, CDR2 SQIVND (reference sequence). The CDR3 totals 14 residues. V shed 3 bases and J shed 3 bases, with 8 bases lying between them. Here the CDR3 reads CASSISQDTGELFF. The CDR3 DNA reads TGTGCCAGTAGTATCTCACAGGACACCGGGGAGCTGTTTTTT. Using reference TRBV19 and TRBJ2-2 for the parts outside the CDR3, the full variable domain is DGGITQSPKYLFRKEGQNVTLSCEQNLNHDAMYWYRQDPGQGLRLIYYSQIVNDFQKGDIAEGYSVSREKKESFPLTVTSAQKNPTAFYLCASSISQDTGELFFGEGSRLTVL.

The sample holds a few counts of this clone. At one boundary the junction diverges from the germline segment, which might be a read error. V is TRBV7-9 and J is TRBJ1-5; a weak D match, TRBD1 (6 bases). The CDR3 length is 14 residues. CDR1 SEHNR and CDR2 FQNEAQ come from the germline V gene (reference sequence). This CDR3 is CSSSSDRQNQPQHF. The DNA of the CDR3 is TGTTCCAGCAGCTCAGACAGGCAGAATCAGCCCCAGCATTTT.

This clone was picked up a small number of times. The chain couples TRBV5-1 to TRBJ2-5; 10 bases match TRBD1. CDR3 length equals 16 residues. Germline values: CDR1 SGHRS, CDR2 YFSETQ. The junction had 9 bases not matched to a gene; V was cut back by 4 bases and J by 3 bases. CDR3 bases: TGCGCCAGCAGCCAATCTATCGGGACAGGGGAAGAGACCCAGTACTTC. Protein sequence: CASSQSIGTGEETQYF.

A single count supports this clone. The rearrangement joins TRBV28 to TRBJ1-6; D ambiguous. Germline CDR1 reads MDHEN; CDR2 reads SYDVKM. This CDR3 spans 15 amino acids. V was trimmed by 6 bases and J by 8 bases, leaving 17 bases between them. The CDR3 region is CASSLGGGMDSPLHF. DNA of the CDR3: TGTGCCAGCAGCTTAGGTGGAGGGATGGATTCACCCCTCCACTTT.

The V call is TRBV5-4, the J call TRBJ2-1; no reliable D call. There are 17 residues in the CDR3. V was shortened by 4 bases and J by 6 bases, with 23 bases between the two germline ends. From germline, CDR1 is SGHNT and CDR2 YYREEE (reference sequence). The CDR3 is CASSPPGRRSTLNEQFF. The DNA of the CDR3 is TGTGCCAGCAGCCCCCCCGGTCGGCGGAGCACCCTCAATGAGCAGTTCTTC. Using reference TRBV5-4 and TRBJ2-1 for the parts outside the CDR3, the full variable domain is ETGVTQSPTHLIKTRGQQVTLRCSSQSGHNTVSWYQQALGQGPQFIFQYYREEENGRGNFPPRFSGLQFPNYSSELNVNALELDDSALYLCASSPPGRRSTLNEQFFGPGTRLTVL.

The rearrangement links TRBV28 to TRBJ1-2, with TRBD1 matching over 7 bases. Germline CDR1 reads MDHEN; CDR2 reads SYDVKM. The CDR3 is made up of 14 amino acids. The trim removed 5 bases at V and 1 base at J, leaving 4 bases unmatched. The CDR3 loop reads CASSGTVHNYGYTF. As DNA, the CDR3 is TGTGCCAGCAGTGGGACAGTCCATAACTATGGCTACACCTTC.

The chain joins TRBV7-8 to TRBJ1-1, with TRBD1 identical over 7 bases. J gave up 11 bases and V 5 bases, and 8 bases lay outside the gene matches. CDR1 SGHVS and CDR2 FQNEAQ come from the germline V gene. The CDR3 contains 12 residues. Written as DNA, the CDR3 is TGTGCCAGCAGCCCGGACAGGCAGAAGGCTTTCTTT. This encodes CASSPDRQKAFF.

The rearrangement links TRBV15 to TRBJ2-6; D unclear. Deletions cut 3 bases from V and 0 bases from J, with 9 bases between. Germline CDR1 reads LNHNV; CDR2 reads YYDKDF (reference sequence). The CDR3 length is 16 residues. This CDR3 reads CATSSGHTSGANVLTF. CDR3 in DNA: TGTGCCACCAGCAGCGGTCATACCTCTGGGGCCAACGTCCTGACTTTC. Using reference TRBV15 and TRBJ2-6 for the parts outside the CDR3, the full variable domain is DAMVIQNPRYQVTQFGKPVTLSCSQTLNHNVMYWYQQKSSQAPKLLFHYYDKDFNNEADTPDNFQSRRPNTSFCFLDIRSPGLGDTAMYLCATSSGHTSGANVLTFGAGSRLTVL.

This rearrangement joins TRBV19 to TRBJ2-3, with D possibly TRBD2 on 6 matching bases. This CDR3 contains 12 residues. Germline V gene sequence: CDR1 LNHDA, CDR2 SQIVND (reference sequence). V dropped 8 bases and J dropped 2 bases, with 8 bases sitting between them. CDR3 sequence reads: CASRGVTDTQYF. In DNA form, the CDR3 reads TGTGCCAGTCGCGGGGTCACAGATACGCAGTATTTT. The full variable domain, its missing parts supplied by reference TRBV19 and TRBJ2-3, is DGGITQSPKYLFRKEGQNVTLSCEQNLNHDAMYWYRQDPGQGLRLIYYSQIVNDFQKGDIAEGYSVSREKKESFPLTVTSAQKNPTAFYLCASRGVTDTQYFGPGTRLTVL.

The chain employs TRBV5-1 and TRBJ2-1; the D gene is possibly TRBD2 (6 bases). Germline values: CDR1 SGHRS, CDR2 YFSETQ. Deletions cut 7 bases from V and 1 base from J, with 15 bases between. The CDR3 has 15 residues. In nucleotides, the CDR3 is TGCGCCAGCGGATTTTTAGCGGATTCCTACAATGAGCAGTTCTTC. Protein sequence: CASGFLADSYNEQFF.

The rearrangement joins TRBV6-6 to TRBJ1-1; 9 bases agree with TRBD1. With V trimmed by 0 bases and J by 0 bases, 2 bases remained unmatched. Germline V gene data show CDR1 as MNHNY and CDR2 as SVGAGI (reference sequence). The CDR3 consists of 16 residues. DNA of the CDR3: TGTGCCAGCAGTTACTCAGGGACAGGGATGAACACTGAAGCTTTCTTT. This translates into CASSYSGTGMNTEAFF.

V gene TRBV19 combines with J gene TRBJ1-2; maybe TRBD1 (5 bases). The CDR3 extends over 15 amino acids. The V gene lost 5 bases and the J gene lost 8 bases, with 21 bases spanning the gap. The V gene's germline CDR1 is LNHDA and CDR2 SQIVND (reference sequence). CDR3 amino acids: CASSGGIVGLLGYTF. The CDR3 DNA follows: TGTGCCAGTAGTGGGGGGATCGTGGGCCTACTCGGCTACACCTTC.

The V gene is TRBV7-6, the J gene TRBJ1-5; TRBD1 might be the D (6 bases). Trimming took 1 base from V and 0 from J, leaving 10 bases between them. CDR1 SGHVS and CDR2 FNYEAQ come from the germline V gene. The CDR3 length is 16 residues. CDR3 in amino acids: CASSLGTVNSNQPQHF. The CDR3 DNA is TGTGCCAGCAGCTTAGGGACAGTAAATAGCAATCAGCCCCAGCATTTT.

This clone was observed a handful of times. The chain joins TRBV28 to TRBJ2-7; D might be TRBD2 (5 bases). Trimming took off 2 bases at V and 3 bases at J, with 20 bases between the two ends. CDR3 length equals 17 residues. The germline V gene has CDR1 MDHEN and CDR2 SYDVKM. CDR3 sequence reads: CASSLGLSGYDGYEQYF. In DNA form, the CDR3 reads TGTGCCAGCAGTTTAGGTCTATCGGGGTACGATGGCTACGAGCAGTACTTC. Filled out from reference TRBV28 and TRBJ2-7, the complete variable domain reads DVKVTQSSRYLVKRTGEKVFLECVQDMDHENMFWYRQDPGLGLRLIYFSYDVKMKEKGDIPEGYSVSREKKERFSLILESASTNQTSMYLCASSLGLSGYDGYEQYFGPGTRLTVT.

This clone was counted only a few times. CDR3 nucleotide sequence: TGTGCCAGCAGCCCCGAAGGGGGCTCCTACGAGCAGTACTTC. It specifies CASSPEGGSYEQYF. The rearrangement joins TRBV9 to TRBJ2-7; possible D gene TRBD1, 6 bases. The length of the CDR3 is 14 residues. Trimming shortened V by 4 bases and J by 0 bases, and 11 bases separated the two germline ends. CDR1 and CDR2 from the germline V gene are SGDLS and YYNGEE. Complete variable domain (other parts from reference TRBV9 and TRBJ2-7): DSGVTQTPKHLITATGQRVTLRCSPRSGDLSVYWYQQSLDQGLQFLIQYYNGEERAKGNILERFSAQQFPDLHSELNLSSLELGDSALYFCASSPEGGSYEQYFGPGTRLTVT.

V and J are TRBV29-1 and TRBJ1-2; possible D gene TRBD1, 6 bases. V was pared by 4 bases and J by 2 bases, with 11 bases between. Germline loops: CDR1 SQVTM, CDR2 ANQGSEA. This CDR3 has 13 residues. The DNA of the CDR3 is TGCAGCGTTGGGTGGACAGAAAACTATGGCTACACCTTC. This codes for CSVGWTENYGYTF.

The V and J genes are TRBV2 and TRBJ1-2, with 9 bases aligning to TRBD1. The germline V gene has CDR1 SNHLY and CDR2 FYNNEI. There are 12 residues in the CDR3. V lost 8 bases to trimming and J lost 8 bases; unmatched junction nucleotides: 6. The chain's CDR3 is CASPGTGYGYTF. The CDR3 DNA is TGTGCCAGCCCCGGGACAGGGTACGGCTACACCTTC.